The 17 T cell receptor beta chains presented below share a single source sample, sequenced in a study of control samples from healthy donors and cancer patients. Sequencing was performed with immunoSEQ multiplex PCR; in TCRdb, only in-frame clones are kept and a portion is missing. In the table there are fewer than 90,000 clones, 84% of which are singletons. The sequenced sample consisted of blood. These TCRs come from a middle-aged man in good health.

The chain recombines TRBV27 with TRBJ2-7, with 8 positions matching TRBD2. V lost 5 bases to trimming and J lost 2 bases; unmatched junction nucleotides: 14. CDR1 is MNHEY and CDR2 is SMNVEV in the germline V gene (reference sequence). There are 17 residues in the CDR3. The CDR3 here is CASSGKGSGLAAYEQYF. CDR3 in DNA: TGTGCCAGCAGTGGGAAGGGGTCAGGACTAGCTGCCTACGAGCAGTACTTC.

The V and J genes are TRBV9 and TRBJ2-5; 8 nucleotides match TRBD2. The trim removed 0 bases at V and 8 bases at J, leaving 6 bases unmatched. The CDR3 covers 14 residues. Looked up from germline, CDR1 is SGDLS and CDR2 is YYNGEE. CDR3 nucleotides: TGTGCCAGCAGCGTAGTCGCGGGAGGACTAACCCAGTACTTC. This translates into CASSVVAGGLTQYF.

Relative to its sample, this clone is medium-sized. This chain links TRBV7-6 with TRBJ2-7; weak D call: TRBD2 (7 bases). V gave up 5 bases and J gave up 5 bases, with 13 bases separating them. From germline, CDR1 is SGHVS and CDR2 FNYEAQ. The CDR3 covers 13 residues. CDR3 sequence: CASSGGAVNEQYF. Written as DNA, the CDR3 is TGTGCCAGCAGCGGGGGGGCCGTAAACGAGCAGTACTTC.

The gene calls are TRBV9 and TRBJ1-2; D ambiguous. Trimming cost V 0 bases and J 1 base, with 13 bases left between them. CDR3 size: 16 residues. CDR1 SGDLS and CDR2 YYNGEE come from the germline V gene. CDR3 amino acids: CASSVASEIFNYGYTF. In nucleotides, the CDR3 is TGTGCCAGCAGCGTAGCTTCGGAGATTTTTAACTATGGCTACACCTTC. The complete variable domain, with remaining parts taken from reference TRBV9 and TRBJ1-2, reads DSGVTQTPKHLITATGQRVTLRCSPRSGDLSVYWYQQSLDQGLQFLIQYYNGEERAKGNILERFSAQQFPDLHSELNLSSLELGDSALYFCASSVASEIFNYGYTFGSGTRLTVV.

This clone was seen once. The chain has TRBV19 and TRBJ1-4; D unclear. Germline values: CDR1 LNHDA, CDR2 SQIVND (reference sequence). Trimming pared 10 bases from V and 4 bases from J, leaving 10 bases between. The CDR3 sequence is 12 residues long. In nucleotides, the CDR3 is TGTGCCACAGTAGCCCTTAATGAAAAACTGTTTTTT. Translating it yields CATVALNEKLFF. The full variable domain, its missing parts supplied by reference TRBV19 and TRBJ1-4, is DGGITQSPKYLFRKEGQNVTLSCEQNLNHDAMYWYRQDPGQGLRLIYYSQIVNDFQKGDIAEGYSVSREKKESFPLTVTSAQKNPTAFYLCATVALNEKLFFGSGTQLSVL.

The chain has TRBV18 and TRBJ2-3, with 9 bases lining up with TRBD2. This CDR3 has 17 residues. V was clipped by 1 base and J by 1 base; unmatched bases: 6. Germline CDR1 KGHSH, CDR2 LQKENI. Here the CDR3 reads CASSPLPAGGGTDTQYF. The CDR3 DNA is TGTGCCAGCTCACCACTCCCCGCGGGAGGGGGCACAGATACGCAGTATTTT.

As for this clone: Other DNA sequences in this specimen translate into the identical CDR3. J is TRBJ2-5 and V is TRBV14, with D hard to call. Germline CDR1 is SGHDN and CDR2 is FVKESK. V was trimmed by 8 bases and J by 5 bases, leaving 18 bases between them. The CDR3 loop spans 14 amino acids. CDR3 residues: CASRLTGLGETQYF. The CDR3 DNA reads as TGTGCCAGCCGACTGACGGGCCTGGGGGAGACCCAGTACTTC.

The chain has TRBV6-2 or TRBV6-3 and TRBJ1-6, with D possibly TRBD1 on 6 matching bases. The V end lost 6 bases, the J end lost 13 bases, and 19 bases lay between the germline ends. Germline assignment: CDR1 MNHEY and CDR2 SVGEGT. The CDR3 has 14 amino acids. CDR3 sequence reads: CASRPTGKLGPLHF. The CDR3 nucleotides read TGTGCCAGCAGACCTACAGGGAAGTTGGGTCCCCTCCACTTT.

V and J are TRBV12-3 or TRBV12-4 and TRBJ1-2; 8 bases align to TRBD1. The V and J ends lost 3 bases and 8 bases, in that order; junction bases with no gene match: 5. The CDR3 covers 13 residues. CDR3 nucleotides: TGTGCCAGCAGTTTTAACAGGGGGAACGGCTACACCTTC. Its translation: CASSFNRGNGYTF.

The chain links TRBV4-3 to TRBJ2-1; D is uncertain. The CDR3 totals 14 residues. In germline, CDR1 is LGHNA, CDR2 YSLEER. Between the trimmed V and J ends, which lost 0 bases and 8 bases, there was a span of 11 bases. CDR3 region: CASSQESPAHEQFF. DNA of the CDR3: TGCGCCAGCAGCCAAGAATCCCCCGCACATGAGCAGTTCTTC.

This clone was counted a single time. This chain joins TRBV5-1 and TRBJ2-5, with D tentatively TRBD2 (5 bases). Trimming took off 0 bases at V and 2 bases at J, with 8 bases between the two ends. Germline lookup yields CDR1 SGHRS and CDR2 YFSETQ. This CDR3 has 14 residues. The chain's CDR3 is CASSLGGLQETQYF. Here the CDR3 DNA reads TGCGCCAGCAGCTTGGGCGGGTTACAAGAGACCCAGTACTTC.

In DNA form, the CDR3 reads TGTGCCAGTAACCCGGGACGGGGGTTGTGGACCCAGTACTTC. Protein: CASNPGRGLWTQYF. The gene calls are TRBV19 and TRBJ2-5; D is possibly TRBD2 (6 bases). CDR1 and CDR2 from the germline V gene are LNHDA and SQIVND (reference sequence). V lost 7 bases and J lost 7, with 19 bases in between. The CDR3 is made up of 14 amino acids.

The genes are TRBV11-2 and TRBJ2-1; 7 nucleotides line up with TRBD2. V dropped 5 bases and J dropped 6; count of bases not matched to a gene: 10. This CDR3 has 15 residues. Per the germline V gene, CDR1 is SGHAT and CDR2 is FQNNGV. CDR3 sequence reads: CASSQVGGPGNEQFF. The DNA of the CDR3 is TGTGCCAGCAGCCAAGTGGGAGGGCCCGGCAATGAGCAGTTCTTC.

The chain links TRBV3-1 (or the pseudogene TRBV3-2) to TRBJ2-5, with TRBD2 matching over 8 bases. The CDR3 loop spans 17 amino acids. V trimming: 1 base; J trimming: 5 bases; junction bases outside the gene matches: 12. Germline V lookup: CDR1 LGHDT, CDR2 YNNKEL (reference sequence). CDR3: CASSQGVQAGALETQYF. The CDR3 DNA reads as TGTGCCAGCAGCCAAGGAGTCCAAGCGGGAGCTCTCGAGACCCAGTACTTC.

This chain uses TRBV4-2 with TRBJ2-1, with D perhaps matching TRBD2 (6 bases). This CDR3 has 17 residues. The V gene's germline CDR1 is LGHNA and CDR2 YNFKEQ. Trimming left V 0 bases short and J 7 bases short, with 19 bases between. CDR3 loop: CASSQEFLAPLGNEQFF. CDR3 bases: TGTGCCAGCAGCCAAGAATTCCTAGCGCCCTTGGGGAATGAGCAGTTCTTC.

The chain joins TRBV28 to TRBJ2-3, with D possibly TRBD2 on 5 matching bases. The germline V gene has CDR1 MDHEN and CDR2 SYDVKM. With 3 bases removed from V and 0 bases from J, the gap between germline ends came to 19 bases. This CDR3 has 18 amino acids. CDR3 sequence reads: CASSFSYGLGSSTDTQYF. CDR3 in DNA: TGTGCCAGCAGTTTCTCGTATGGACTGGGATCGAGCACAGATACGCAGTATTTT. Complete variable domain (other parts from reference TRBV28 and TRBJ2-3): DVKVTQSSRYLVKRTGEKVFLECVQDMDHENMFWYRQDPGLGLRLIYFSYDVKMKEKGDIPEGYSVSREKKERFSLILESASTNQTSMYLCASSFSYGLGSSTDTQYFGPGTRLTVL.

About this clone itself: At the DNA level, this CDR3 is encoded by other sequences in the same sample as well. This chain links TRBV28 with TRBJ2-7; D gene unclear. V gave up 6 bases and J gave up 4 bases, with 10 bases separating them. Germline-derived CDR1 and CDR2 are MDHEN and SYDVKM. CDR3 length: 12 residues. DNA of the CDR3: TGTGCCAGCAGCCTGGCAGGATACGAGCAGTACTTC. Protein product: CASSLAGYEQYF.